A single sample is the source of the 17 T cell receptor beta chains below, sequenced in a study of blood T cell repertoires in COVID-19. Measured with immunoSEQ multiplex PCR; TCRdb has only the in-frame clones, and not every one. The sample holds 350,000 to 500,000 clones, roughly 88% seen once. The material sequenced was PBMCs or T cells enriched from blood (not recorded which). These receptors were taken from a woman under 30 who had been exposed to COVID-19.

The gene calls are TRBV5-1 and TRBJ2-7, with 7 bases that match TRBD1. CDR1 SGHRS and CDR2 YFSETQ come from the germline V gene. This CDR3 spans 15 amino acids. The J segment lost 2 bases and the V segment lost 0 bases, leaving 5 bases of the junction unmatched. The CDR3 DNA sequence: TGCGCCAGCAGCTTGGGACAGGGACACGCCTACGAGCAGTACTTC. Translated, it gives CASSLGQGHAYEQYF. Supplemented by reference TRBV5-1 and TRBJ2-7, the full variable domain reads KAGVTQTPRYLIKTRGQQVTLSCSPISGHRSVSWYQQTPGQGLQFLFEYFSETQRNKGNFPGRFSGRQFSNSRSEMNVSTLELGDSALYLCASSLGQGHAYEQYFGPGTRLTVT.

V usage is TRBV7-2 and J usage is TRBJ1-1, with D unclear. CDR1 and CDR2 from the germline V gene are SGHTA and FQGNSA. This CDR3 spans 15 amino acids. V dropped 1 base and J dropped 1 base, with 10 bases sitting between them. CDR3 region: CASSLGTTGNTEAFF. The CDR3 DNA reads TGTGCCAGCAGCTTAGGAACCACGGGGAACACTGAAGCTTTCTTT. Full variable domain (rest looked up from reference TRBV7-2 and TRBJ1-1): GAGVSQSPSNKVTEKGKDVELRCDPISGHTALYWYRQSLGQGLEFLIYFQGNSAPDKSGLPSDRFSAERTGGSVSTLTIQRTQQEDSAVYLCASSLGTTGNTEAFFGQGTRLTVV.

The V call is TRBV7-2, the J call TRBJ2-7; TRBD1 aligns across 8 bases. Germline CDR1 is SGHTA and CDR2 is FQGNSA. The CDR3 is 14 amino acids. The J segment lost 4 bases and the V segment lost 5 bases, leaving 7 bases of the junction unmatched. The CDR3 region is CASSPRDRLYEQYF. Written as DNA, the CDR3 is TGTGCCAGCAGCCCCCGGGACAGGCTTTACGAGCAGTACTTC.

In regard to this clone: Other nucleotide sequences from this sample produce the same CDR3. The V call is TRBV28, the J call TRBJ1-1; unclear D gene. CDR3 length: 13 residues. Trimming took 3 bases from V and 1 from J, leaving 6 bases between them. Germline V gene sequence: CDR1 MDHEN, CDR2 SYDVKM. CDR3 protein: CASSFSGNTEAFF. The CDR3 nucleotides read TGTGCCAGCAGTTTTTCCGGGAACACTGAAGCTTTCTTT.

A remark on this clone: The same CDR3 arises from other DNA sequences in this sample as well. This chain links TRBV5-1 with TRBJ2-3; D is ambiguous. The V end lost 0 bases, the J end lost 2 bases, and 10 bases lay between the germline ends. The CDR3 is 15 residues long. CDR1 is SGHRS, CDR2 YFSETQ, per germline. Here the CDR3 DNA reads TGCGCCAGCAGCTTGGCGGCCGGAGCCACAGATACGCAGTATTTT. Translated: CASSLAAGATDTQYF.

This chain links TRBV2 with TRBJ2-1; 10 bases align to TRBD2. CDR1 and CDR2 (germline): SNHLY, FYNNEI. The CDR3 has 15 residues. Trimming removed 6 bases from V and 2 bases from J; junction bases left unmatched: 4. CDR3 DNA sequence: TGTGCCAGCAGACCCAGCGGGGGGGCCTACAATGAGCAGTTCTTC. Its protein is CASRPSGGAYNEQFF.

CDR3 nucleotide sequence: TGCAGTGCTAGTGAGGGTCGGGGAGCTGATGAGCAGTTCTTC. This gives the protein CSASEGRGADEQFF. This sequence joins TRBV20-1 and TRBJ2-1; D perhaps matches TRBD2 (5 bases). CDR1 and CDR2 from the germline V gene are DFQATT and SNEGSKA (reference sequence). The CDR3 runs 14 residues. Trimming shortened V by 3 bases and J by 8 bases, and 17 bases separated the two germline ends.

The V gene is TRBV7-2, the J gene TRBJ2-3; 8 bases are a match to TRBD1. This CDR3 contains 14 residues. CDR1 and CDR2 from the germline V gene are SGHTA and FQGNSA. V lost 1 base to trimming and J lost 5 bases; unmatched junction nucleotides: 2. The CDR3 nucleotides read TGTGCCAGCAGCTTAGGACAGGGGAGAGATACGCAGTATTTT. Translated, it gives CASSLGQGRDTQYF.

For the CDR3, the DNA is TGTGCCAGCAGCTTAACTAGCGGGAGGGTCGAACTCGGGGAGCTGTTTTTT. It codes for CASSLTSGRVELGELFF. This chain uses TRBV7-9 with TRBJ2-2; 13 bases are shared with TRBD2. The CDR3 is 17 residues long. Germline-derived CDR1 and CDR2 are SEHNR and FQNEAQ (reference sequence). V lost 2 bases and J lost 7; bases outside the gene matches: 7.

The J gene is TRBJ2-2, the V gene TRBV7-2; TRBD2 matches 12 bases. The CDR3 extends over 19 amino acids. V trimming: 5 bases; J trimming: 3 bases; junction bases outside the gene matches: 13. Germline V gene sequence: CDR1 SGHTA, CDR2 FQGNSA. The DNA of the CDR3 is TGTGCCAGCAGCATCCCCCTAGCGGGGGGGCCTCGGGACACCGGGGAGCTGTTTTTT. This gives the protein CASSIPLAGGPRDTGELFF. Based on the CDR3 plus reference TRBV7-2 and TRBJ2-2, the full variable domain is GAGVSQSPSNKVTEKGKDVELRCDPISGHTALYWYRQSLGQGLEFLIYFQGNSAPDKSGLPSDRFSAERTGGSVSTLTIQRTQQEDSAVYLCASSIPLAGGPRDTGELFFGEGSRLTVL.

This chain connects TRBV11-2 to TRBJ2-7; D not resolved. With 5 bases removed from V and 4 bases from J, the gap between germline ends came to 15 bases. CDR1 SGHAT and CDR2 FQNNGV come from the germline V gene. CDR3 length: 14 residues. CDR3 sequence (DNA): TGTGCCAGCAGCCTAGGGTCGAGCGCGTACGAGCAGTACTTC. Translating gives CASSLGSSAYEQYF.

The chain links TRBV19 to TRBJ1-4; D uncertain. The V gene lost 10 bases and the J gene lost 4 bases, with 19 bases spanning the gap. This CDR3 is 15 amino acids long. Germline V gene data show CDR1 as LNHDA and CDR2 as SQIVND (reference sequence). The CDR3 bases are TGTGCCACCGTTCCATCGGGAGGAAATAATGAAAAACTGTTTTTT. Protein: CATVPSGGNNEKLFF.

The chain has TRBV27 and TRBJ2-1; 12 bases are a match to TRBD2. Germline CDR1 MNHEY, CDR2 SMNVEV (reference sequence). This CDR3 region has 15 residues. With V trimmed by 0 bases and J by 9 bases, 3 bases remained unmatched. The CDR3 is CASSLSLAGGVEQFF. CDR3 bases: TGTGCCAGCAGTTTATCCCTAGCGGGAGGGGTTGAGCAGTTCTTC.

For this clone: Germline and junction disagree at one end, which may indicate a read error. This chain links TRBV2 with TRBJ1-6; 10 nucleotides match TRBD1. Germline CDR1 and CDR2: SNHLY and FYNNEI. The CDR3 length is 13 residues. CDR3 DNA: TGTGCCAGCAGTCCGGGACAGGGGACACCCCTCTACTTT. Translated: CASSPGQGTPLYF.

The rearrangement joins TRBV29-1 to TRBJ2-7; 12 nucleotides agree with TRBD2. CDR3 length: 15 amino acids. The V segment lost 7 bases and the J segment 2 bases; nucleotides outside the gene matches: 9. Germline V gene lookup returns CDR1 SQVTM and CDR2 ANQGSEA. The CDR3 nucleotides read TGCAGCGCCGGACTAGCGGGGCGAAAAACCTACGAGCAGTACTTC. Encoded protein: CSAGLAGRKTYEQYF.

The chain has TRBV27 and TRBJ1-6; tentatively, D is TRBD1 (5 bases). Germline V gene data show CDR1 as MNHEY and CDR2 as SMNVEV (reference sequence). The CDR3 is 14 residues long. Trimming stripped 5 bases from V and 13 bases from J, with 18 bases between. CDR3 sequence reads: CASSLTGVVDPLHF. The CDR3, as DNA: TGTGCCAGCAGTCTAACGGGGGTTGTGGATCCCCTCCACTTT.

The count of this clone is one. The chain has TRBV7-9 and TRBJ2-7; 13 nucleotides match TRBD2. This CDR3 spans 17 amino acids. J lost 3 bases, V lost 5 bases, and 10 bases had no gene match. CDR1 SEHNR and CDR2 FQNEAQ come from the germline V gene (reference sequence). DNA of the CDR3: TGTGCCAGCAGCCCGACGATGGGACTAGCGGGGCACTACGAGCAGTACTTC. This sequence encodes CASSPTMGLAGHYEQYF.